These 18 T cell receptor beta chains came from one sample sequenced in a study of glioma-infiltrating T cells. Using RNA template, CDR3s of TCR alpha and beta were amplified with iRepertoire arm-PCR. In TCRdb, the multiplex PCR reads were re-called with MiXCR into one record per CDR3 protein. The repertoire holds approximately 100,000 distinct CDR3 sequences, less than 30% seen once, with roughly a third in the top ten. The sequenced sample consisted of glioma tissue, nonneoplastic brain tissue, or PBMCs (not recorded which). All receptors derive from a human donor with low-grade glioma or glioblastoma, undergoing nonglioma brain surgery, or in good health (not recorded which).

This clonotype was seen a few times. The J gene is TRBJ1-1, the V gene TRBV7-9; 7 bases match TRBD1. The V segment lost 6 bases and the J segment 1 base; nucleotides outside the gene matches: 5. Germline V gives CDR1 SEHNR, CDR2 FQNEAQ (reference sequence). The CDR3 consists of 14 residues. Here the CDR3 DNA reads TGTGCCAGCAGGGGGGACAGTCAGAACACTGAAGCTTTCTTT. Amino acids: CASRGDSQNTEAFF.

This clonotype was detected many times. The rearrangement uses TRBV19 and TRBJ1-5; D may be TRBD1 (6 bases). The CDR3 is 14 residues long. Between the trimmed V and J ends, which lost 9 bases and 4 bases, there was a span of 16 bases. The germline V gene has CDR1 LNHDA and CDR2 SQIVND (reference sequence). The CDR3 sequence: CASKVAGANQPQHF. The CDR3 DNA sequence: TGTGCCAGCAAAGTGGCGGGGGCGAATCAGCCCCAGCATTTT. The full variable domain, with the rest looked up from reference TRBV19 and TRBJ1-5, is DGGITQSPKYLFRKEGQNVTLSCEQNLNHDAMYWYRQDPGQGLRLIYYSQIVNDFQKGDIAEGYSVSREKKESFPLTVTSAQKNPTAFYLCASKVAGANQPQHFGDGTRLSIL.

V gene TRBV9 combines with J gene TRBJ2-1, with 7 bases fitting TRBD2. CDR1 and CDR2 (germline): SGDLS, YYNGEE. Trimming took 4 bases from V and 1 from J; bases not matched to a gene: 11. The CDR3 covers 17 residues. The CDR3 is CASSSPTAGDSYNEQFF. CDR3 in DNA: TGTGCCAGCAGCTCGCCTACGGCGGGGGATTCCTACAATGAGCAGTTCTTC.

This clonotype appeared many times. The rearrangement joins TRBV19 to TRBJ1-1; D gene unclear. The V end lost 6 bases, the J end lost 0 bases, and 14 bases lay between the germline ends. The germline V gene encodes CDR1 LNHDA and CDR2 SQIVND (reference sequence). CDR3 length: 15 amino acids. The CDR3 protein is CASRTTSSMNTEAFF. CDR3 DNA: TGTGCCAGTAGAACTACGAGCAGCATGAACACTGAAGCTTTCTTT.

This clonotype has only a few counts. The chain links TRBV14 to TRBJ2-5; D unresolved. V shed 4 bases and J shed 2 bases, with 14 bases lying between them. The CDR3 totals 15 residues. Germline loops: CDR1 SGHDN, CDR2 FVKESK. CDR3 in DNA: TGTGCCAGCAGCCTCTGGACGGACCCGCAAGAGACCCAGTACTTC. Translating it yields CASSLWTDPQETQYF.

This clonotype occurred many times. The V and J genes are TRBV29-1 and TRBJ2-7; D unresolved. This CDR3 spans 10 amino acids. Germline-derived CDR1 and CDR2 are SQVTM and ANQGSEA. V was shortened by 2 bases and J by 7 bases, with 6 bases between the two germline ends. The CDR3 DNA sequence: TGCAGCGTTGAATTTGGAGAGCAGTACTTC. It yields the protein CSVEFGEQYF.

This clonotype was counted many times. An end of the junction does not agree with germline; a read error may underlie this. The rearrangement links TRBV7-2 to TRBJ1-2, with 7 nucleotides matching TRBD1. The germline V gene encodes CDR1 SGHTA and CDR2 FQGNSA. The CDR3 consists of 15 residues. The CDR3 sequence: CASSLSQGDNNGYTF. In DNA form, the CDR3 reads TGTGCCAGCAGCTTAAGCCAGGGGGATAACAATGGCTACACCTTC.

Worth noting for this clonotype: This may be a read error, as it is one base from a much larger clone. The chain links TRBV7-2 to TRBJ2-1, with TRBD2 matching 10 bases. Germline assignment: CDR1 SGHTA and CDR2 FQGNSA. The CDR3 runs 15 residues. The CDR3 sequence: CASSREREGGHEQLF. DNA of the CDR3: TGTGCCAGCAGCCGAGAGCGGGAGGGAGGGCATGAGCAGCTCTTC. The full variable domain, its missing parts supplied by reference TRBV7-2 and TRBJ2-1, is GAGVSQSPSNKVTEKGKDVELRCDPISGHTALYWYRQSLGQGLEFLIYFQGNSAPDKSGLPSDRFSAERTGGSVSTLTIQRTQQEDSAVYLCASSREREGGHEQLFGPGTRLTVL.

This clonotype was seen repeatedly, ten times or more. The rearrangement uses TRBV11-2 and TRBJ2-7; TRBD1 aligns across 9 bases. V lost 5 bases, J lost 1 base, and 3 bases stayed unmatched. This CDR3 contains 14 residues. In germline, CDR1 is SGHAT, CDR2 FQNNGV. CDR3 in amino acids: CASSVDRGSYEQYF. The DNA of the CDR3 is TGTGCCAGCAGCGTCGACAGGGGGTCCTACGAGCAGTACTTC.

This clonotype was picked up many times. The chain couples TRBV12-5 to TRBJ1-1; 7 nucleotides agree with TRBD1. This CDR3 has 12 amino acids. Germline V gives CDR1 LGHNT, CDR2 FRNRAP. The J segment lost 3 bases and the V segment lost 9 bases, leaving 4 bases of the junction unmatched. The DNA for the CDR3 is TGTGCTAGCGGGGACAGCCACACTGAAGCTTTCTTT. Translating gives CASGDSHTEAFF. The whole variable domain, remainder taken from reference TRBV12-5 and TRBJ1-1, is DARVTQTPRHKVTEMGQEVTMRCQPILGHNTVFWYRQTMMQGLELLAYFRNRAPLDDSGMPKDRFSAEMPDATLATLKIQPSEPRDSAVYFCASGDSHTEAFFGQGTRLTVV.

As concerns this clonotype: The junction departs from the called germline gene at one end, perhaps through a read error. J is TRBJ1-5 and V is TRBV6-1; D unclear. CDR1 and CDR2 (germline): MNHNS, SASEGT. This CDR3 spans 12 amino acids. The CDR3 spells CASRGGKQPQQF. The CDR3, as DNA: TGTGCCAGCAGGGGCGGCAAGCAGCCCCAGCAGTTT.

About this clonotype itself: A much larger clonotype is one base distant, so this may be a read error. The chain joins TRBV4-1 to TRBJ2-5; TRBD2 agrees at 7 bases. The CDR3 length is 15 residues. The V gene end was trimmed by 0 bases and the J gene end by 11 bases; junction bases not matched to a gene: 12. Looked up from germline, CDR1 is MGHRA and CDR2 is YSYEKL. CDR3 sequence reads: CASSQDRGEGNEQYF. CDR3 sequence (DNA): TGCGCCAGCAGCCAAGATCGGGGGGAGGGCAATGAGCAGTACTTC.

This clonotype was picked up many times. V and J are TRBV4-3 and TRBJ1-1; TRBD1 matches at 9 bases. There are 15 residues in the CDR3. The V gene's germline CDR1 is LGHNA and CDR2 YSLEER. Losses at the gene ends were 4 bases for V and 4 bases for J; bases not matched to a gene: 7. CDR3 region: CASSPAGQGRTEAFF. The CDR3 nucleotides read TGCGCCAGCAGCCCAGCGGGACAGGGCCGCACTGAAGCTTTCTTT.

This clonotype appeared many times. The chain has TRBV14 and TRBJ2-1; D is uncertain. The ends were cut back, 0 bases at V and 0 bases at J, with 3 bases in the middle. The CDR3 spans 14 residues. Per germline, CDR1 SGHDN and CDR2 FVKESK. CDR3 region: CASSQENSYNEQFF. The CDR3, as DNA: TGTGCCAGCAGCCAAGAGAACTCCTACAATGAGCAGTTCTTC.

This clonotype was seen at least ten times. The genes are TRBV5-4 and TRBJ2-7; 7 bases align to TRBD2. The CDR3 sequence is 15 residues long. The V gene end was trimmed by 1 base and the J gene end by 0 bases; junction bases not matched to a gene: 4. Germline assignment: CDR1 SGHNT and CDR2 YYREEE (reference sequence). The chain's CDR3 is CASSLPLADSYEQYF. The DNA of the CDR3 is TGTGCCAGCAGCTTGCCCCTAGCGGACTCCTACGAGCAGTACTTC.

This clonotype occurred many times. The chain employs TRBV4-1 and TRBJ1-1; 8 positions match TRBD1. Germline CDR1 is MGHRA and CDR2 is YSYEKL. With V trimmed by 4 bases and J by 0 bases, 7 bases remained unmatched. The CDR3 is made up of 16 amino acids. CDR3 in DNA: TGCGCCAGCAGCCTAAGGACAGGGAGCATGAACACTGAAGCTTTCTTT. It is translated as CASSLRTGSMNTEAFF.

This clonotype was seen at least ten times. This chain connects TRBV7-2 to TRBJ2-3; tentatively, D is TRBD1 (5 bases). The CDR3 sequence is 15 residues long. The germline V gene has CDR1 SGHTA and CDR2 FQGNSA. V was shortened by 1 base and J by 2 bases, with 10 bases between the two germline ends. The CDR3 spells CASSLVSTDTDTQYF. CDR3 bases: TGTGCCAGCAGCTTAGTCTCGACAGACACAGATACGCAGTATTTT.

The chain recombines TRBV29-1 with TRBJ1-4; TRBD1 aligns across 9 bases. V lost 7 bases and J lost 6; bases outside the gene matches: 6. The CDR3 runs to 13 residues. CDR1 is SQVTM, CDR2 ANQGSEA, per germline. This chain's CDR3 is CSGQGQGHEKLFF. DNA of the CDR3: TGCAGCGGGCAGGGACAGGGACATGAAAAACTGTTTTTT.